One and the same sample provided the 12 T cell receptor beta chains below, sequenced in a study of shared clonotypes between healthy human individuals. Clones were sequenced by immunoSEQ multiplex PCR, and TCRdb holds only the in-frame ones, with some missing. The sample has 2 million or so clones, roughly 94% seen once. The sequencing sample was made of naive CD4+ T cells sorted from blood. The subset: CD45RA+ positively selected. The receptors derive from a man between 18 and 29 years old in good health.

The V and J genes are TRBV5-1 and TRBJ2-1, with 8 bases identical to TRBD2. V was pared by 0 bases and J by 8 bases, with 7 bases of the junction left unmatched. The CDR3 runs to 15 residues. CDR1 and CDR2 (germline): SGHRS, YFSETQ. CDR3 sequence: CASSLVSGGPDEQFF. Here the CDR3 DNA reads TGCGCCAGCAGCTTGGTTTCGGGAGGGCCGGATGAGCAGTTCTTC.

The chain carries TRBV15 and TRBJ1-4; D is unresolved. The CDR3 runs to 14 residues. Deletions cut 0 bases from V and 8 bases from J, with 10 bases between. Germline loops: CDR1 LNHNV, CDR2 YYDKDF (reference sequence). CDR3 loop: CATSREAYQEKLFF. As DNA, the CDR3 is TGTGCCACCAGCAGAGAAGCTTACCAAGAAAAACTGTTTTTT.

This clone has a single count. V usage is TRBV7-3 and J usage is TRBJ2-1, with 10 positions matching TRBD2. Trimming cost V 5 bases and J 10 bases; bases outside gene matches: 2. The CDR3 spans 12 residues. Germline CDR1 and CDR2: SGHTA and FQGTGA. The CDR3 spells CASSLAGAEQFF. In DNA, the CDR3 is TGTGCCAGCAGCCTAGCGGGGGCAGAGCAGTTCTTC.

V gene TRBV21-1 combines with J gene TRBJ2-7; the DNA was not used to check the table's D call, TRBD2. TRBV21-1 is shown as a pseudogene. This CDR3 contains 11 residues. The CDR3 region has the DNA TGTGCCAGCAGCAAAAATAACGAGCAGTACTTC. It encodes CASSKNNEQYF.

The chain has TRBV18 and TRBJ1-4, with 7 bases aligning to TRBD1. The germline V gene has CDR1 KGHSH and CDR2 LQKENI. The V segment lost 0 bases and the J segment 5 bases; nucleotides outside the gene matches: 3. The CDR3 consists of 15 residues. The CDR3 reads CASSPPDRSNEKLFF. In nucleotides, the CDR3 is TGTGCCAGCTCACCACCGGACAGGAGCAATGAAAAACTGTTTTTT.

As for this clone: With a much larger clone just one base away, this may be a read error. The chain carries TRBV4-1 and TRBJ1-1; D remains unclear. The CDR3 sequence is 16 residues long. From germline, CDR1 is MGHRA and CDR2 YSYEKL. V dropped 0 bases and J dropped 0 bases, with 11 bases sitting between them. The CDR3 reads CASSQESLSLNTEAFF. CDR3 in DNA: TGCGCCAGCAGCCAAGAGAGTCTCAGTTTGAACACTGAAGCTTTCTTT.

This chain joins TRBV6-6 and TRBJ1-4; a weak D match, TRBD1 (6 bases). Trimming took 6 bases from V and 4 from J, leaving 12 bases between them. The CDR3 is 14 amino acids. CDR1 and CDR2 (germline): MNHNY, SVGAGI (reference sequence). The CDR3 spells CASRGAGFNEKLFF. DNA of the CDR3: TGTGCCAGCAGGGGGGCGGGGTTTAATGAAAAACTGTTTTTT.

The chain couples TRBV7-8 to TRBJ2-1; TRBD2 might be the D (7 bases). The CDR3 has 17 residues. V lost 1 base, J lost 0 bases, and 13 bases lay in between. CDR1 is SGHVS and CDR2 is FQNEAQ in the germline V gene. CDR3 residues: CASSLGGGGSSYNEQFF. The CDR3 bases are TGTGCCAGCAGCTTAGGGGGGGGCGGAAGCTCCTACAATGAGCAGTTCTTC.

The J gene is TRBJ2-1, the V gene TRBV4-1; D is uncertain. The V end was cut by 4 bases, the J end by 9 bases, with 19 bases between. The CDR3 totals 15 residues. Per germline, CDR1 MGHRA and CDR2 YSYEKL. CDR3 loop: CASSLQPAAISEQFF. DNA for the CDR3: TGCGCCAGCAGCCTCCAACCCGCAGCGATAAGTGAGCAGTTCTTC.

This clone was seen just once. The V call is TRBV30, the J call TRBJ1-1; TRBD1 might be the D (5 bases). The germline CDR1 and CDR2 sequences are GTSNPN and SVGIG (reference sequence). V lost 3 bases to trimming and J lost 11 bases, with 13 bases between them. This CDR3 has 11 residues. The CDR3 DNA is TGTGCCTGGAGCGCAGACGGGGCGGCTTTCTTT. It yields the protein CAWSADGAAFF.

Points on this clone: Other DNA sequences in this sample translate to the same CDR3. V usage is TRBV5-1 and J usage is TRBJ1-1; D is possibly TRBD1 (6 bases). This CDR3 is built from 13 residues. Germline-derived CDR1 and CDR2 are SGHRS and YFSETQ. V lost 4 bases and J 0 bases, leaving 7 bases between the germline ends. The CDR3 region has the DNA TGCGCCAGCAGCCGGACAGTGAACACTGAAGCTTTCTTT. Translated, it gives CASSRTVNTEAFF.

V and J are TRBV30 and TRBJ2-7; D might be TRBD1 (5 bases). Looked up from germline, CDR1 is GTSNPN and CDR2 is SVGIG (reference sequence). The CDR3 spans 13 residues. The V gene lost 1 base and the J gene lost 5 bases, with 12 bases spanning the gap. The CDR3 region is CAWSEDTHDEQYF. In nucleotides, the CDR3 is TGTGCCTGGAGTGAGGACACGCACGACGAGCAGTACTTC.